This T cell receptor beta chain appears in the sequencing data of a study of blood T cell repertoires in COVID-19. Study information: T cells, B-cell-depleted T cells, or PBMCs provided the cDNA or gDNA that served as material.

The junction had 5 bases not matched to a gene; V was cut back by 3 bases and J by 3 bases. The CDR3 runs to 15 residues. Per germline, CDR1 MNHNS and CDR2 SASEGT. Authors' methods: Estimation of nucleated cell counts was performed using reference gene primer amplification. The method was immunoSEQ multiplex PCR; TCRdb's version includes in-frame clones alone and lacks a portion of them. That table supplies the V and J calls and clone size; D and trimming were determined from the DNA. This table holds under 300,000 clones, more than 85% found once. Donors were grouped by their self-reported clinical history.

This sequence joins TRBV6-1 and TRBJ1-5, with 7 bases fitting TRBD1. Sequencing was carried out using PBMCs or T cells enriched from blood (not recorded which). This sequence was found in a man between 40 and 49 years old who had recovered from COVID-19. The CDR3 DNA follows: TGTGCCAGCAGTGACCACAGGGGAAACAATCAGCCCCAGCATTTT. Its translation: CASSDHRGNNQPQHF.